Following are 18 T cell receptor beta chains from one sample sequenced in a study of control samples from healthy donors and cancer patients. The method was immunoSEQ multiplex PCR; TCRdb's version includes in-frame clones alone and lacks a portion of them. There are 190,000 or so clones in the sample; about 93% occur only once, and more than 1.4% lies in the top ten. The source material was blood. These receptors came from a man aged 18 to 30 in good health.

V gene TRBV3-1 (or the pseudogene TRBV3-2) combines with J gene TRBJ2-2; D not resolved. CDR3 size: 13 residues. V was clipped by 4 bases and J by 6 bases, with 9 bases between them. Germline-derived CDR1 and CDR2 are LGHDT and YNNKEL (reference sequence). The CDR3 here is CASSLQPPGELFF. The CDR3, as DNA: TGTGCCAGCAGCCTTCAACCTCCCGGGGAGCTGTTTTTT.

The CDR3 region is CASSYSQGNNSPLHF. The CDR3 DNA is TGTGCCAGCAGTTACTCGCAGGGTAATAATTCACCCCTCCACTTT. The chain has TRBV6-5 and TRBJ1-6; maybe TRBD1 (5 bases). V shed 0 bases and J shed 5 bases, with 8 bases lying between them. The CDR3 loop spans 15 amino acids. Per germline, CDR1 MNHEY and CDR2 SVGAGI.

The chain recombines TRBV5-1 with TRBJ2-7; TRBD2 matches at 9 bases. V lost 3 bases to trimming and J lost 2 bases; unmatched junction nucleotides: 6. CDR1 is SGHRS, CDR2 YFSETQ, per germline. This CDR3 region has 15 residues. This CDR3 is CASSWGGGATYEQYF. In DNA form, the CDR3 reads TGCGCCAGCAGCTGGGGCGGGGGGGCTACCTACGAGCAGTACTTC.

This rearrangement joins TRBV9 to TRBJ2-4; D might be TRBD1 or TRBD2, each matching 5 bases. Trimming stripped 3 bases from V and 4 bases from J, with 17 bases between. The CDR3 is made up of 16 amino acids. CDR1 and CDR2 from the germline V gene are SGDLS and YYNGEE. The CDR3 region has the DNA TGTGCCAGCAGCGGGGGACCCGGCAGCCCAAAAAACATTCAGTACTTC. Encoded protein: CASSGGPGSPKNIQYF.

Written as DNA, the CDR3 is TGTGCCAGCAGTTCTCCGACCGGGGAGCTGTTTTTT. Translated, it gives CASSSPTGELFF. This sequence joins TRBV12-3 or TRBV12-4 and TRBJ2-2; D remains ambiguous. This CDR3 is built from 12 residues. V lost 4 bases and J lost 5, with 5 bases in between.

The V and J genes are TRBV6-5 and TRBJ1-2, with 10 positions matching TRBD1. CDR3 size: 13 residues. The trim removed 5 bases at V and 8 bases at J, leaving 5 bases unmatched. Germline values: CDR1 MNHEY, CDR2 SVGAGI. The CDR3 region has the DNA TGTGCCAGCAGTCGACAGGGGGCAGGAGGCTACACCTTC. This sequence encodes CASSRQGAGGYTF.

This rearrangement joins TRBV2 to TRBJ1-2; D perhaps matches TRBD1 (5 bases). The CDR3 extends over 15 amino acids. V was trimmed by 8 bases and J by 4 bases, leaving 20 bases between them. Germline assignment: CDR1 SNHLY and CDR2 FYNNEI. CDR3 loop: CASSGQRGNPYGYTF. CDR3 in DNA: TGTGCCAGCTCAGGCCAGAGGGGAAACCCCTATGGCTACACCTTC.

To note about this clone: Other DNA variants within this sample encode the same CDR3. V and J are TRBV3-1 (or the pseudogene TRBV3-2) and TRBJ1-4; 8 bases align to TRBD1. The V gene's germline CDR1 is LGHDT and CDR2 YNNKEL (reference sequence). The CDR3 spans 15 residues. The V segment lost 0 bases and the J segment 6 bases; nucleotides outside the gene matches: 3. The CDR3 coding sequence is TGTGCCAGCAGCCAAGACTCAGGGGGCCATGAAAAACTGTTTTTT. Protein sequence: CASSQDSGGHEKLFF.

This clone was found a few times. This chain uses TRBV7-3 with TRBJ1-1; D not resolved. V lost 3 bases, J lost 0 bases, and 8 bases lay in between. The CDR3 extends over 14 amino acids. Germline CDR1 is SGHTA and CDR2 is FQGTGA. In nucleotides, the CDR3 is TGTGCCAGCAGCTTGGGAGGGATGAACACTGAAGCTTTCTTT. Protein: CASSLGGMNTEAFF. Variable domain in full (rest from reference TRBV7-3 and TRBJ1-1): GAGVSQTPSNKVTEKGKYVELRCDPISGHTALYWYRQSLGQGPEFLIYFQGTGAADDSGLPNDRFFAVRPEGSVSTLKIQRTERGDSAVYLCASSLGGMNTEAFFGQGTRLTVV.

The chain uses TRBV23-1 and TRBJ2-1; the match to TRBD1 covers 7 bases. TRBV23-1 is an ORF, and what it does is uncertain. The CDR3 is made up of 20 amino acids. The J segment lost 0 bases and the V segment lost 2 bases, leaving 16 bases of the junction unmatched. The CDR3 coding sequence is TGCGCCAGCAGTCAAAGCAAAACGGACAGGCATAAGAACTCCTACAATGAGCAGTTCTTC. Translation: CASSQSKTDRHKNSYNEQFF.

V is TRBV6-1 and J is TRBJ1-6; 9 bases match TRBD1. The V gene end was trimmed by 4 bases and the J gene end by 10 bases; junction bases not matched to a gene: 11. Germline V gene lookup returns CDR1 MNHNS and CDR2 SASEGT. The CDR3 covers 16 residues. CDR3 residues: CASSVVQGALTSPLHF. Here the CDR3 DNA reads TGTGCCAGCAGTGTTGTACAGGGGGCTCTTACGTCACCCCTCCACTTT.

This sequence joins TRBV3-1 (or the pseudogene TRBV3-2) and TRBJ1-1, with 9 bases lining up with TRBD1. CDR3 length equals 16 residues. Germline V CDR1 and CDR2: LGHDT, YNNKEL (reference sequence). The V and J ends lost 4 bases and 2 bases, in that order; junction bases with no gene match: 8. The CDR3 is CASSPVPGQGNTEAFF. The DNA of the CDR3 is TGTGCCAGCAGCCCCGTCCCGGGACAGGGAAACACTGAAGCTTTCTTT.

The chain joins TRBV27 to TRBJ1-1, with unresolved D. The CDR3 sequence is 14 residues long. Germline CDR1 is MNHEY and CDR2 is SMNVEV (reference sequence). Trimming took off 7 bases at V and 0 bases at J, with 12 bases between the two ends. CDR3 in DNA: TGTGCCAGCAAATACATGGCGATGAACACTGAAGCTTTCTTT. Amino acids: CASKYMAMNTEAFF.

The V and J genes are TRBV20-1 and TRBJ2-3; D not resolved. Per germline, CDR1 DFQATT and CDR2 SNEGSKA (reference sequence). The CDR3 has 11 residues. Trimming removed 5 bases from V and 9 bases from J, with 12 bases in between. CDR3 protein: CSAGTTATQYF. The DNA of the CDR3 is TGCAGTGCTGGAACCACCGCGACGCAGTATTTT.

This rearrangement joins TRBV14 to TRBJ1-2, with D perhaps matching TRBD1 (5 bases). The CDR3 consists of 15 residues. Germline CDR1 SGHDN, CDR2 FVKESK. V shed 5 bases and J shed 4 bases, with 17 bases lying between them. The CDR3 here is CASSESTLGGYGYTF. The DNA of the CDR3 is TGTGCCAGCAGCGAATCAACCCTCGGGGGCTATGGCTACACCTTC.

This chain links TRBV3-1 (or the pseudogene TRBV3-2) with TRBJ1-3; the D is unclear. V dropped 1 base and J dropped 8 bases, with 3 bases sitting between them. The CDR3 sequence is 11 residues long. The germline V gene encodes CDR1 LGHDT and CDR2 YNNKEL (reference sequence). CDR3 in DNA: TGTGCCAGCAGCCAAGGGTACACCATATATTTT. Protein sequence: CASSQGYTIYF.

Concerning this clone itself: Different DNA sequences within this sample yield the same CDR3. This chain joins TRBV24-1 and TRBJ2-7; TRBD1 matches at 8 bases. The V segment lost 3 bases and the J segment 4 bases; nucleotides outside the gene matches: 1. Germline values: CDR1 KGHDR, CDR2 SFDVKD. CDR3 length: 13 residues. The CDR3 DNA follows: TGTGCCACCAGTGATGGACAGGGTTACGAGCAGTACTTC. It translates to CATSDGQGYEQYF.

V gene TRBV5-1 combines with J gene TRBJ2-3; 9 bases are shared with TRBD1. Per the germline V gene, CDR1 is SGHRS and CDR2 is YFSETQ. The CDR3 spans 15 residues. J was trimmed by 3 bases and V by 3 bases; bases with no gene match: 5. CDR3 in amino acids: CASSSGQGWTDTQYF. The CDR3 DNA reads TGCGCCAGCAGCTCAGGACAGGGGTGGACAGATACGCAGTATTTT.